This T cell receptor (beta chain) was identified in a study of cytomegalovirus exposure and HLA in healthy donors. On the study more broadly: Genetic ancestry analysis placed about 76% of the 398 donors that were genotyped in the Caucasian-associated cluster. Study conclusions and caveats: Analyzed later, most CMV-associated TCR beta chains appeared HLA-restricted. In terms of immune exposure information, only CMV serostatus was available.

In germline, CDR1 is SGHTS, CDR2 YDEGEE. Deletions cut 1 base from V and 2 bases from J, with 9 bases between. The CDR3 loop spans 14 amino acids. Regarding this clone: Antigen specificity is unknown.

The PCR had 60 Vbeta and 13 Jbeta primers. Method: immunoSEQ multiplex PCR; TCRdb's copy keeps in-frame clones and lacks some. Among approximately 190,000 clones listed, over 65% were seen once. This TCR was recovered from a woman between 45 and 60 years old in good health and CMV-seropositive. Sequencing used PBMCs. V usage is TRBV5-8 and J usage is TRBJ1-1, with no clear D. DNA for the CDR3: TGTGCCAGCAGCTTGCCCGGGTTTAACACTGAAGCTTTCTTT. It encodes CASSLPGFNTEAFF.